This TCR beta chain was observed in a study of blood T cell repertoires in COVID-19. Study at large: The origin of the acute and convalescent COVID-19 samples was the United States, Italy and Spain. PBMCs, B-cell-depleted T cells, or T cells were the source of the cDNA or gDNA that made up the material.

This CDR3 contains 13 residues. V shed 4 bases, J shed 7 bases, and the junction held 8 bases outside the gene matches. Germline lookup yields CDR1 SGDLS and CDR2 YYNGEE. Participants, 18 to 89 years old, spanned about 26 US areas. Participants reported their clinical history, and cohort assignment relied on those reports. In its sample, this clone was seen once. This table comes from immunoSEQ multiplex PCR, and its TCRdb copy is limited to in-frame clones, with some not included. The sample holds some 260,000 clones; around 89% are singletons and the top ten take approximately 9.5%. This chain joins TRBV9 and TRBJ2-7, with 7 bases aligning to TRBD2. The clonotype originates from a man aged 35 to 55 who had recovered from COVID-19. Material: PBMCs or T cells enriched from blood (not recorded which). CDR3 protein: CASSIRAGGEQYF. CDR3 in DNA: TGTGCCAGCAGCATTCGAGCCGGGGGGGAGCAGTACTTC. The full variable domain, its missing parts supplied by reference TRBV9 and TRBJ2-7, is DSGVTQTPKHLITATGQRVTLRCSPRSGDLSVYWYQQSLDQGLQFLIQYYNGEERAKGNILERFSAQQFPDLHSELNLSSLELGDSALYFCASSIRAGGEQYFGPGTRLTVT.